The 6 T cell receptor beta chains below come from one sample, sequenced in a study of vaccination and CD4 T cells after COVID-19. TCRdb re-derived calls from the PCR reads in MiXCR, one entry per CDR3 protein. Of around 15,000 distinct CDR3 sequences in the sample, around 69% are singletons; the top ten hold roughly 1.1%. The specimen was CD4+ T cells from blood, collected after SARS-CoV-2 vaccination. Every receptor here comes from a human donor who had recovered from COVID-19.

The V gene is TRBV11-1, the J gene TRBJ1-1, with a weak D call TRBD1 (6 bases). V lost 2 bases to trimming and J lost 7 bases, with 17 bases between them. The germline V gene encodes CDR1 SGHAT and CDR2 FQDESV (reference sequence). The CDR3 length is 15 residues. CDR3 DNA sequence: TGTGCCAGCAGCTTAATGGCGGCAGGGGCTTTTGAAGCTTTCTTT. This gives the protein CASSLMAAGAFEAFF.

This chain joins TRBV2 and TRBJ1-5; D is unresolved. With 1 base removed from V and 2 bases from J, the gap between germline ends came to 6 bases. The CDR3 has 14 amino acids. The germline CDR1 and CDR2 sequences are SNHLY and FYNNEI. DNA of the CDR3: TGTGCCAGCAGTGAAGAGGCTCGCAATCAGCCCCAGCATTTT. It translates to CASSEEARNQPQHF.

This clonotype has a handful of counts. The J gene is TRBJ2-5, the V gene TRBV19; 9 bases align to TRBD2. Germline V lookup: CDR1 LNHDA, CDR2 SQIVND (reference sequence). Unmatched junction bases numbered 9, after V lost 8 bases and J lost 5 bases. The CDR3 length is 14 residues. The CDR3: CASRPLAGMETQYF. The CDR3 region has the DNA TGTGCCAGTCGACCCCTAGCGGGAATGGAGACCCAGTACTTC.

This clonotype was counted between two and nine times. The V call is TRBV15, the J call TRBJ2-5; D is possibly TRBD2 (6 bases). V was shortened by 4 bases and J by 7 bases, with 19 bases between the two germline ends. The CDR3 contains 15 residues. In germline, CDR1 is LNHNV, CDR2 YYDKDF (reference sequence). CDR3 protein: CATSKGTGTRGTQYF. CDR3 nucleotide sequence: TGTGCCACCAGCAAAGGGACTGGCACGAGGGGGACCCAGTACTTC.

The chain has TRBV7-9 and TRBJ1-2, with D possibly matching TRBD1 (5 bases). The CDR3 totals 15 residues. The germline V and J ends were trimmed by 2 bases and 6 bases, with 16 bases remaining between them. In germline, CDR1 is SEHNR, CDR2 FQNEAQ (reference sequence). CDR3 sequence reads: CASSLPTGTLDGYTF. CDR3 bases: TGTGCCAGCAGCTTACCGACCGGGACGCTGGATGGCTACACCTTC.

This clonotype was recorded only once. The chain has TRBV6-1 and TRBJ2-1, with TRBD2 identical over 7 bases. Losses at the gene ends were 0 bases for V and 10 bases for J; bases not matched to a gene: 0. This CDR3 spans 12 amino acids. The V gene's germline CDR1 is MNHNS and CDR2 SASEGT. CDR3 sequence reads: CASSEAREEQFF. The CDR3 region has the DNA TGTGCCAGCAGTGAAGCGCGGGAGGAGCAGTTCTTC.